This entry lists 16 T cell receptor beta chains sequenced from one sample in a study of CD8 T cells in Susac syndrome. A quantity of about 0.5 to 1 ug RNA underwent reverse transcription using random hexamers. TCRdb processed the immunoSEQ multiplex PCR reads anew with MiXCR; each CDR3 protein has one entry. The sample carries approximately 180,000 distinct CDR3 sequences, around 95% recorded once. The sequenced sample consisted of CD4+ T cells from PBMCs. All receptors come from a human donor with multiple sclerosis.

The V gene is TRBV7-8, the J gene TRBJ2-7; 9 bases fit TRBD1. Germline V lookup: CDR1 SGHVS, CDR2 FQNEAQ. The V and J ends lost 5 bases and 6 bases, in that order; junction bases with no gene match: 8. The CDR3 is 14 amino acids. The CDR3 DNA sequence: TGTGCCAGCAGCCGGGGACAGGGCAGGGGCGAGCAGTACTTC. This encodes CASSRGQGRGEQYF.

V is TRBV29-1 and J is TRBJ2-2; 7 bases are a match to TRBD1. Germline values: CDR1 SQVTM, CDR2 ANQGSEA. The V and J ends lost 6 bases and 4 bases, in that order; junction bases with no gene match: 8. The CDR3 totals 14 residues. CDR3: CSVGQASTTGELFF. As DNA, the CDR3 is TGCAGCGTCGGACAGGCTTCCACCACCGGGGAGCTGTTTTTT.

This rearrangement joins TRBV20-1 to TRBJ2-5; 7 positions agree with TRBD1. Germline-derived CDR1 and CDR2 are DFQATT and SNEGSKA (reference sequence). V trimming: 6 bases; J trimming: 4 bases; junction bases outside the gene matches: 8. The length of the CDR3 is 13 residues. The CDR3 sequence is CSAIPQGRETQYF. In DNA form, the CDR3 reads TGCAGTGCCATTCCACAGGGGAGAGAGACCCAGTACTTC.

The chain employs TRBV30 and TRBJ1-5; 8 bases align to TRBD1. The CDR3 consists of 13 residues. J was trimmed by 2 bases and V by 5 bases; bases with no gene match: 2. From germline, CDR1 is GTSNPN and CDR2 SVGIG (reference sequence). The CDR3 DNA follows: TGTGCCTGGGACAGGGGCGGCAATCAGCCCCAGCATTTT. Translation gives CAWDRGGNQPQHF.

The rearrangement joins TRBV10-3 to TRBJ2-7; maybe TRBD1 (5 bases). V was pared by 2 bases and J by 6 bases, with 14 bases between. The CDR3 totals 14 residues. Germline CDR1 and CDR2: ENHRY and SYGVKD. The CDR3 is CAISETDILTEQYF. CDR3 sequence (DNA): TGTGCCATCAGTGAGACGGACATTCTCACCGAGCAGTACTTC.

The chain has TRBV4-3 and TRBJ2-1; possible D gene TRBD1, 5 bases. Germline-derived CDR1 and CDR2 are LGHNA and YSLEER. The CDR3 consists of 16 residues. V dropped 1 base and J dropped 1 base, with 11 bases sitting between them. The CDR3, as DNA: TGCGCCAGCAGCCAAGGTCTTCAGGGATCCTACAATGAGCAGTTCTTC. This encodes CASSQGLQGSYNEQFF.

The chain joins TRBV30 to TRBJ1-1; D perhaps matches TRBD1 (5 bases). The V gene's germline CDR1 is GTSNPN and CDR2 SVGIG (reference sequence). Trimming pared 1 base from V and 4 bases from J, leaving 10 bases between. The CDR3 runs to 13 residues. CDR3 sequence: CAWSDGGATEAFF. CDR3 DNA sequence: TGTGCCTGGAGTGACGGGGGAGCCACTGAAGCTTTCTTT. The variable domain in full, completed from reference TRBV30 and TRBJ1-1, reads SQTIHQWPATLVQPVGSPLSLECTVEGTSNPNLYWYRQAAGRGLQLLFYSVGIGQISSEVPQNLSASRPQDRQFILSSKKLLLSDSGFYLCAWSDGGATEAFFGQGTRLTVV.

This chain joins TRBV7-2 and TRBJ1-5; 7 positions agree with TRBD1. Germline CDR1 and CDR2: SGHTA and FQGNSA. The V gene end was trimmed by 5 bases and the J gene end by 4 bases; junction bases not matched to a gene: 5. The length of the CDR3 is 14 residues. In DNA form, the CDR3 reads TGTGCCAGCAGCCAAGGGACAGTTAATCAGCCCCAGCATTTT. Its translation: CASSQGTVNQPQHF.

V and J are TRBV24-1 and TRBJ2-1; no definite D call. Germline V gene sequence: CDR1 KGHDR, CDR2 SFDVKD. The germline V and J ends were trimmed by 4 bases and 1 base, with 13 bases remaining between them. CDR3 length equals 16 residues. CDR3 DNA sequence: TGTGCCACCAGTGACCCCGTGGGAACTTCCTACAATGAGCAGTTCTTC. Translated: CATSDPVGTSYNEQFF.

The genes are TRBV20-1 and TRBJ1-2, with no clear D. This CDR3 has 13 amino acids. CDR1 and CDR2 from the germline V gene are DFQATT and SNEGSKA (reference sequence). V dropped 5 bases and J dropped 1 base, with 11 bases sitting between them. The CDR3 here is CSASQLVNYGYTF. CDR3 sequence (DNA): TGCAGTGCTTCCCAGCTTGTTAACTATGGCTACACCTTC.

This clonotype was observed once. The rearrangement links TRBV3-1 to TRBJ1-6, with TRBD1 matching 9 bases. Trimming removed 2 bases from V and 6 bases from J; junction bases left unmatched: 2. CDR3 length equals 15 residues. Germline CDR1 LGHDT, CDR2 YNNKEL (reference sequence). The CDR3 DNA reads as TGTGCCAGCAGCCAACGGGGACAGGGTAATTCACCCCTCCACTTT. Translated: CASSQRGQGNSPLHF.

This clonotype was picked up one time. The chain uses TRBV11-2 and TRBJ2-1; weak D call: TRBD2 (6 bases). The germline gives CDR1 SGHAT, CDR2 FQNNGV. Trimming stripped 3 bases from V and 11 bases from J, with 14 bases between. The CDR3 sequence is 13 residues long. CDR3 coding DNA: TGTGCCAGCAGCTTGAAGGGAGGAAGGCAGCAGTTCTTC. Its translation: CASSLKGGRQQFF. The complete variable domain, with remaining parts taken from reference TRBV11-2 and TRBJ2-1, reads EAGVAQSPRYKIIEKRQSVAFWCNPISGHATLYWYQQILGQGPKLLIQFQNNGVVDDSQLPKDRFSAERLKGVDSTLKIQPAKLEDSAVYLCASSLKGGRQQFFGPGTRLTVL.

The gene calls are TRBV25-1 and TRBJ2-5, with TRBD1 matching over 9 bases. This CDR3 is 16 amino acids long. CDR1 MGHDK and CDR2 SYGVNS come from the germline V gene. V gave up 3 bases and J gave up 7 bases; unmatched junction bases: 12. This CDR3 is CASSDPGQGTVGTQYF. CDR3 bases: TGTGCCAGCAGTGACCCGGGACAGGGAACCGTGGGGACCCAGTACTTC.

The V gene is TRBV7-9, the J gene TRBJ2-7; 7 bases line up with TRBD1. The CDR3 extends over 14 amino acids. In germline, CDR1 is SEHNR, CDR2 FQNEAQ (reference sequence). The V segment lost 5 bases and the J segment 4 bases; nucleotides outside the gene matches: 8. The CDR3 protein is CASSPRQGWYEQYF. CDR3 nucleotides: TGTGCCAGCAGCCCGAGACAGGGATGGTACGAGCAGTACTTC.

This chain joins TRBV6-5 and TRBJ2-1; D not resolved. This CDR3 has 12 amino acids. Germline CDR1 and CDR2: MNHEY and SVGAGI. V lost 2 bases and J 10 bases, leaving 9 bases between the germline ends. The CDR3 sequence: CASSYGLREQFF. The CDR3 coding sequence is TGTGCCAGCAGTTACGGCCTCCGGGAGCAGTTCTTC.

This clonotype turned up a few times. The chain employs TRBV29-1 and TRBJ2-5; TRBD2 aligns across 10 bases. Unmatched junction bases numbered 7, after V lost 6 bases and J lost 3 bases. The V gene's germline CDR1 is SQVTM and CDR2 ANQGSEA. This CDR3 comprises 14 residues. CDR3 sequence: CSVERGGYKETQYF. The DNA for the CDR3 is TGCAGCGTGGAGCGGGGGGGATACAAAGAGACCCAGTACTTC. Full variable domain (rest looked up from reference TRBV29-1 and TRBJ2-5): SAVISQKPSRDICQRGTSLTIQCQVDSQVTMMFWYRQQPGQSLTLIATANQGSEATYESGFVIDKFPISRPNLTFSTLTVSNMSPEDSSIYLCSVERGGYKETQYFGPGTRLLVL.